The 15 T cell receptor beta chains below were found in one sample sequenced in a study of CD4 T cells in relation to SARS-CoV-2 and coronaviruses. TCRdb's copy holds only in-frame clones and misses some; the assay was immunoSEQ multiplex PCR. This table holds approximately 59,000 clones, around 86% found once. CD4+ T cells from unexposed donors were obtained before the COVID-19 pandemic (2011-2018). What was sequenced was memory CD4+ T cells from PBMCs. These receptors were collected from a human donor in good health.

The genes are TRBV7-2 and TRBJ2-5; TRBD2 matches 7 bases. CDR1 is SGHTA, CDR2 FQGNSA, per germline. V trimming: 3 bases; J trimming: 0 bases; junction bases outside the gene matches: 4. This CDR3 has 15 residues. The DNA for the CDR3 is TGTGCCAGCAGCTTGAGGGGAGGGTACCAAGAGACCCAGTACTTC. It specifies CASSLRGGYQETQYF.

CDR3 loop: CASRSRQGRILYEQYF. DNA of the CDR3: TGTGCCAGCAGGTCTAGACAGGGAAGAATCCTATACGAGCAGTACTTC. V gene TRBV9 combines with J gene TRBJ2-7, with 7 bases identical to TRBD1. The germline gives CDR1 SGDLS, CDR2 YYNGEE. This CDR3 has 16 residues. Germline trimming cut 5 bases from V and 4 bases from J; bases unmatched to any gene: 15.

The CDR3 nucleotides read TGTGCCAGCAGCCACCGGGACAGAGTAGAGACCCAGTACTTC. Translation gives CASSHRDRVETQYF. The chain employs TRBV3-1 (or the pseudogene TRBV3-2) and TRBJ2-5, with 7 bases fitting TRBD1. The CDR3 is 14 residues long. CDR1 and CDR2 from the germline V gene are LGHDT and YNNKEL (reference sequence). With 3 bases clipped from V and 4 bases from J, the junction kept 5 bases outside the gene matches.

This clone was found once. The DNA of the CDR3 is TGTGCCAGCAGATTCCAGAACACCGGGGAGCTGTTTTTT. Translated: CASRFQNTGELFF. The chain has TRBV28 and TRBJ2-2; no clear D. V was shortened by 6 bases and J by 1 base, with 6 bases between the two germline ends. The CDR3 extends over 13 amino acids. CDR1 and CDR2 from the germline V gene are MDHEN and SYDVKM.

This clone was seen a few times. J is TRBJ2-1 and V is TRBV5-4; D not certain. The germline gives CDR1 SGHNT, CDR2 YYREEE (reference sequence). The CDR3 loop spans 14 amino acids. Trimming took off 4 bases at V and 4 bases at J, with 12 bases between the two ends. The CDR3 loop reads CASSPRQGYNEQFF. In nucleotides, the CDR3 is TGTGCCAGCAGCCCCAGACAAGGGTACAATGAGCAGTTCTTC.

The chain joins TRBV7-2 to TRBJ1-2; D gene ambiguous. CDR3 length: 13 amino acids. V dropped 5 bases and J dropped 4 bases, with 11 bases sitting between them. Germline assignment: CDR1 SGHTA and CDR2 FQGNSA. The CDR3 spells CASSRRGAYGYTF. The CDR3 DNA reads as TGTGCCAGCAGCCGTCGGGGAGCCTATGGCTACACCTTC.

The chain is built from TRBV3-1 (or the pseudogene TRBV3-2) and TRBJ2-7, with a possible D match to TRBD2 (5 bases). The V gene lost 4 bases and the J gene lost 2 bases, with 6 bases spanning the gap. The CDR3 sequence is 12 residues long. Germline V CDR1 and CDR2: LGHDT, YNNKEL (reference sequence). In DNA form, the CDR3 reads TGTGCCAGCAGCCTTAGCGCCTACGAGCAGTACTTC. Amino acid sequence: CASSLSAYEQYF.

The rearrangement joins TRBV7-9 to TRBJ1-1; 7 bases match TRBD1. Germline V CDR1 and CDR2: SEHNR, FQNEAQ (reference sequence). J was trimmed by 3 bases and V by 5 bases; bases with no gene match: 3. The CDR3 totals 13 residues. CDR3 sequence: CASSQGGYTEAFF. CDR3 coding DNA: TGTGCCAGCAGCCAAGGGGGCTACACTGAAGCTTTCTTT.

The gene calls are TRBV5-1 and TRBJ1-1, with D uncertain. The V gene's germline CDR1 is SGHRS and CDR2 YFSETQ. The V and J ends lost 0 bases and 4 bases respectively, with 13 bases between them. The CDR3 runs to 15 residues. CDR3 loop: CASSLGGFRVTEAFF. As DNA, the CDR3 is TGCGCCAGCAGCTTGGGAGGGTTTAGGGTCACTGAAGCTTTCTTT.

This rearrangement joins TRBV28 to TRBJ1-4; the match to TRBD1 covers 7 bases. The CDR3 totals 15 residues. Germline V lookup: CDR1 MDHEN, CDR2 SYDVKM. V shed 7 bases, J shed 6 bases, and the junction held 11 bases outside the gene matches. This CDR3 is CASTSRQGSYEKLFF. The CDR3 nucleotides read TGTGCCAGCACTAGCCGACAGGGCTCATATGAAAAACTGTTTTTT.

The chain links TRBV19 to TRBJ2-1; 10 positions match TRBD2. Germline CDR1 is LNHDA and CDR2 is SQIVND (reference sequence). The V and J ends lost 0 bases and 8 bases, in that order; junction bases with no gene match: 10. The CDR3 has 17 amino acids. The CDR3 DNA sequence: TGTGCCAGTAGTATAGACGTACTAGCGGGACGCCTCGATGAGCAGTTCTTC. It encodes CASSIDVLAGRLDEQFF.

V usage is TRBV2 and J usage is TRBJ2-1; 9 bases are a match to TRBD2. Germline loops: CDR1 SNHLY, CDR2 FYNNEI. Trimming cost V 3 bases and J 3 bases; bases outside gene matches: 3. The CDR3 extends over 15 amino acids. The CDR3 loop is CASSDRRGGYNEQFF. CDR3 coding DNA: TGTGCCAGCAGTGATCGGCGGGGGGGCTACAATGAGCAGTTCTTC. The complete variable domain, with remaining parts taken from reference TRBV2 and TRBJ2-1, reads EPEVTQTPSHQVTQMGQEVILRCVPISNHLYFYWYRQILGQKVEFLVSFYNNEISEKSEIFDDQFSVERPDGSNFTLKIRSTKLEDSAMYFCASSDRRGGYNEQFFGPGTRLTVL.

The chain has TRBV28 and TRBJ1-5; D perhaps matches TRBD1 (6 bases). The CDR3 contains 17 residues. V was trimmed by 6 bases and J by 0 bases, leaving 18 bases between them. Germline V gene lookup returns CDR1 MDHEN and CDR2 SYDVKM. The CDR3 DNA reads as TGTGCCAGCAGCCCTGTTTCAGGGGTCTATAGCAATCAGCCCCAGCATTTT. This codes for CASSPVSGVYSNQPQHF.

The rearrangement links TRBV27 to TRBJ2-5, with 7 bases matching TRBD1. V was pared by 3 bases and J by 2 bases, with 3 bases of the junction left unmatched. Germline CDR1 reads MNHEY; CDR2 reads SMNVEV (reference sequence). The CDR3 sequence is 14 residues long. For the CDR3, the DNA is TGTGCCAGCAGTTTCGACAGGGCACAAGAGACCCAGTACTTC. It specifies CASSFDRAQETQYF.

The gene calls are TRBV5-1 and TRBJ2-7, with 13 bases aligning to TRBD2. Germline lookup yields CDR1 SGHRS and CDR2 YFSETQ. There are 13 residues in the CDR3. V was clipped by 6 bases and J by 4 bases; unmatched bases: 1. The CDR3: CASKGLAGYEQYF. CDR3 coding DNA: TGCGCCAGCAAGGGACTAGCGGGGTACGAGCAGTACTTC. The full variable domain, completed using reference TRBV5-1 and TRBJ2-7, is KAGVTQTPRYLIKTRGQQVTLSCSPISGHRSVSWYQQTPGQGLQFLFEYFSETQRNKGNFPGRFSGRQFSNSRSEMNVSTLELGDSALYLCASKGLAGYEQYFGPGTRLTVT.